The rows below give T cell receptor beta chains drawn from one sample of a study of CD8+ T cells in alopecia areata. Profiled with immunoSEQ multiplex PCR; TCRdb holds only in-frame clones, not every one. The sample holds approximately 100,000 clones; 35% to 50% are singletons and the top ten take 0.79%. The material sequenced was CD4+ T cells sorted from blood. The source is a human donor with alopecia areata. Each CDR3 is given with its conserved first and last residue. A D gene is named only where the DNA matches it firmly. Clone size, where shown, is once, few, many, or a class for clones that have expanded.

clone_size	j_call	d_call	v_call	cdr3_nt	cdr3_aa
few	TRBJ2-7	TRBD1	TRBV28	TGTGCCAGCAGTTTTATCGCGACAGGGGGCGAGCAGTACTTC	CASSFIATGGEQYF
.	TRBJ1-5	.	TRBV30	TGTGCCTGGAGTGCAGATAGCAATCAGCCCCAGCATTTT	CAWSADSNQPQHF
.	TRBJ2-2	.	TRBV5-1	TGCGCCAGCAGCTTGAGCTCTAGCCACACCGGGGAGCTGTTTTTT	CASSLSSSHTGELFF
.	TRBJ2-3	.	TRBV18	TGTGCCAGCTCACCACTGACTAAAATCACAGATACGCAGTATTTT	CASSPLTKITDTQYF
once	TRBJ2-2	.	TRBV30	TGTGCCTGGACCCAAATCGGGGAGCTGTTTTTT	CAWTQIGELFF
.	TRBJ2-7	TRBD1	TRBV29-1	TGCAGCGTTGAATCTAAGGGGGCGGACGAGCAGTACTTC	CSVESKGADEQYF
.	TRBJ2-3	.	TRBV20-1	TGCAGTGCTACTAGCACAGATACGCAGTATTTT	CSATSTDTQYF
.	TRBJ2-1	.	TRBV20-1	TGCAGTGCTAGAGGAGGGGGTGAGCAGTTCTTC	CSARGGGEQFF
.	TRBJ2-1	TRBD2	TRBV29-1	TGCAGCGTTAAGCGGGGGCCCGATTCTGGTGAGCAGTTCTTC	CSVKRGPDSGEQFF
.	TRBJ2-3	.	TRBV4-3	TGCGCCAGCAGCCAAGAGTTCGGCAGCACAGATACGCAGTATTTT	CASSQEFGSTDTQYF
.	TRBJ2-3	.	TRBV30	TGTGCCTGGAGCCAAGGGGAGCGTCGCACAGATACGCAGTATTTT	CAWSQGERRTDTQYF
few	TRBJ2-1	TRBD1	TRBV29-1	TGCAGCGCCCGGGACAGGGGACCCAACAATGAGCAGTTCTTC	CSARDRGPNNEQFF
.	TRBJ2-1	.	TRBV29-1	TGCAGCCTGGTAAAGCTCTCCTACAATGAGCAGTTCTTC	CSLVKLSYNEQFF
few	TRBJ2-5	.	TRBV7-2	TGTGCCAGCAGCTTACGCTGGGGGCGGGAGACCCAGTACTTC	CASSLRWGRETQYF
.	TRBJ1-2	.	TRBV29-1	TGCAGCGTTGATGAACGGACCGGTTATGGCTACACCTTC	CSVDERTGYGYTF
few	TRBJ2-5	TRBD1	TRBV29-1	TGCAGCGAGGGGACAGCCCAAGAGACCCAGTACTTC	CSEGTAQETQYF
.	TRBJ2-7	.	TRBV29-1	TGCAGCGCCGCTCTCGGGGTCCACGAGCAGTACTTC	CSAALGVHEQYF
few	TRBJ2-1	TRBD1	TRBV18	TGTGCCAGCTCACCACGACAGGGAGCTGAGCAGTTCTTC	CASSPRQGAEQFF
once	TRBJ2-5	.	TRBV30	TGTGCCTGGAGTGTCGCGGGGGAGACCCAGTACTTC	CAWSVAGETQYF
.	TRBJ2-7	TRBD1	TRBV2	TGTGCCAGCAGCACCGGGACAGATCTCGAGCAGTACTTC	CASSTGTDLEQYF
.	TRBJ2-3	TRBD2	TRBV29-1	TGCAGCGTTGCGGTACTAGCGGGAGTCGGGGATACGCAGTATTTT	CSVAVLAGVGDTQYF
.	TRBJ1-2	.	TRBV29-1	TGCAGCGTTGCCCAGACAAACTATGGCTACACCTTC	CSVAQTNYGYTF
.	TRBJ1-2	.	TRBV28	TGTGCCAGCAGCACCGAGAGGAATGGCTACACCTTC	CASSTERNGYTF
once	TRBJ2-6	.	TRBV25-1	TGTGCCAGCAGTCCCTCCGAGGGCATTGGGGCCAACGTCCTGACTTTC	CASSPSEGIGANVLTF
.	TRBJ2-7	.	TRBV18	TGTGCCAGCTCACCTTCCAGGGACTTGTCCTACGAGCAGTACTTC	CASSPSRDLSYEQYF
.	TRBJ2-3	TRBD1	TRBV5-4	TGTGCCAGCAGCTCGGGACAGGGGACAGATACGCAGTATTTT	CASSSGQGTDTQYF
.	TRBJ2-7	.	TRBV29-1	TGCAGCTTTCGGGTGAACTACGAGCAGTACTTC	CSFRVNYEQYF
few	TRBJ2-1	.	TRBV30	TGTGCCGCCCCCCCTCAAGGTTTGAGCAATGAGCAGTTCTTC	CAAPPQGLSNEQFF
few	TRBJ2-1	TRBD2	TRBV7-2	TGTGCCAGCAGTCGCGAGGTAGCGGGGGAGGGTGAGCAGTTCTTC	CASSREVAGEGEQFF
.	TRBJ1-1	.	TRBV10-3	TGTGCCACCCGGCGGGGAACCGACATGAACACTGAAGCTTTCTTT	CATRRGTDMNTEAFF
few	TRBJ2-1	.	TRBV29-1	TGCAGCGGTCAGTACAATGAGCAGTTCTTC	CSGQYNEQFF
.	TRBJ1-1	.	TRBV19	TGTGCCAGTGATACCCACCTCAGAGCTGAAGCTTTCTTT	CASDTHLRAEAFF
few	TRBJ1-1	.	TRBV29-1	TGCAGCGTTGAAAGACCCGAGAACACTGAAGCTTTCTTT	CSVERPENTEAFF
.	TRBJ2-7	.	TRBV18	TGTGCCAGCTCACTTTCAGGGGCCTCCTACGAGCAGTACTTC	CASSLSGASYEQYF
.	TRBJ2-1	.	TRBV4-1	TGCGCCAGCAGCCTCCTAACCGGGGCTCTCAATGAGCAGTTCTTC	CASSLLTGALNEQFF
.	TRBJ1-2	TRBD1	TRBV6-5	TGTGCCAGCAGCTCCCCTACAGGGGGCGGGGAAGGCTACACCTTC	CASSSPTGGGEGYTF
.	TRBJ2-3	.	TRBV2	TGTGCCAGCAGTGGACTAGTGGCTACAGATACGCAGTATTTT	CASSGLVATDTQYF
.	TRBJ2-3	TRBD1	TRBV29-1	TGCAGCGTCCGACAGGGGGCAGATACGCAGTATTTT	CSVRQGADTQYF
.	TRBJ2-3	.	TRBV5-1	TGCGCCAGCAGCTTGGGATTCGGGGGAGGCACAGATACGCAGTATTTT	CASSLGFGGGTDTQYF
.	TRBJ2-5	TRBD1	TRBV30	TGTGCCTTCCGGGACAGGAAAGAGACCCAGTACTTC	CAFRDRKETQYF
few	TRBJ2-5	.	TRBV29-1	TGCAGCGTTGAACGGCAGGGTAGCCCTCGGGAGACCCAGTACTTC	CSVERQGSPRETQYF
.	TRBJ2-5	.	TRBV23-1	TGCGCCAGCAGCGACATACTAGGGGCAAGAGAGACCCAGTACTTC	CASSDILGARETQYF
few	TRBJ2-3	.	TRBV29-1	TGCAGCGTCCGTGAGGATACGCAGTATTTT	CSVREDTQYF
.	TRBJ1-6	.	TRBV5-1	TGCGCCAGCAGCTTGAGCCGGGGGTCCAATTCACCCCTCCACTTT	CASSLSRGSNSPLHF
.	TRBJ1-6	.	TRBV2	TGTGCCAGCAACAGACAGGAGAATTCACCCCTCCACTTT	CASNRQENSPLHF
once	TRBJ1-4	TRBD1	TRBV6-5	TGTGCCAGCAGGCCCACAGGGGGCGATGAAAAACTGTTTTTT	CASRPTGGDEKLFF